This TCR beta chain was sequenced during a study of T cell responses to AZD1222 COVID-19 vaccine. Study-wide points: Donors skewed white British and female; clonal diversity was possibly underestimated. Only 5 or 6 people who got AZD1222 tested seropositive at baseline. An increase in Spike-specific TCR breadth and depth was observed after two AZD1222 doses.

The germline V gene encodes CDR1 ENHRY and CDR2 SYGVKD. V was shortened by 9 bases and J by 6 bases, with 15 bases between the two germline ends. The CDR3 covers 12 residues. Here immunoSEQ multiplex PCR was the method, and the copy in TCRdb shows in-frame clones only, minus some. The table records approximately 140,000 clones, about 93% of them present only once. Second-dose intervals near 4 or 12 weeks were combined. Concerning this clone itself: Antigen specificity is unknown.

This receptor was obtained from an adult who received the AZD1222 COVID-19 vaccine. The chain links TRBV10-3 to TRBJ2-7; perhaps TRBD2 as D (6 bases). The material was peripheral blood, obtained 28 days after the second AZD1222 dose. The CDR3: CAISEVSGEQYF. Here the CDR3 DNA reads TGTGCCATTTCCGAGGTTAGCGGCGAGCAGTACTTC.